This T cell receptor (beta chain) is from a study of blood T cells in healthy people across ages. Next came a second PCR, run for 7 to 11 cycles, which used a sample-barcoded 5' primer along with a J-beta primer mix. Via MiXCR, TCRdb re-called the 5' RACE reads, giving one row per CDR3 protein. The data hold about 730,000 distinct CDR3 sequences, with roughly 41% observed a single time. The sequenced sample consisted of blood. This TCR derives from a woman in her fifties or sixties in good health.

The chain's CDR3 is CASSQDRHRGAYEQYF. The CDR3 DNA is TGTGCCAGCAGCCAAGATAGACATCGCGGGGCCTACGAGCAGTACTTC. This chain links TRBV3-1 with TRBJ2-7, with D perhaps matching TRBD2 (6 bases). Germline V CDR1 and CDR2: LGHDT, YNNKEL (reference sequence). V was cut by 0 bases and J by 2 bases, with 14 bases left in between. The CDR3 totals 16 residues.